Listed here are 4 T cell receptor beta chains from one sample, sequenced in a study of response to subunit inactivated influenza vaccine. TCRdb re-called the RT-PCR reads through MiXCR, storing one row per CDR3 protein. This table has roughly 160,000 distinct CDR3 sequences, about 11% appearing once. The specimen comprised non-naive T cells sorted from PBMCs, sampled about 40 days after vaccination. Receptors were obtained from a man between 50 and 59 years old who received an inactivated influenza vaccine.

The V gene is TRBV12-3 or TRBV12-4, the J gene TRBJ1-6; 7 bases are shared with TRBD1. Losses at the gene ends were 4 bases for V and 8 bases for J; bases not matched to a gene: 5. This CDR3 is built from 14 residues. CDR3 DNA sequence: TGTGCCAGCAGTTCTCAGGGGGAACATTCACCCCTCCACTTT. Amino acids: CASSSQGEHSPLHF.

This clonotype came up a few times. The chain recombines TRBV10-3 with TRBJ2-7; tentatively, D is TRBD2 (5 bases). The length of the CDR3 is 15 residues. CDR1 and CDR2 from the germline V gene are ENHRY and SYGVKD. Between the trimmed V and J ends, which lost 1 base and 0 bases, there was a span of 10 bases. In DNA form, the CDR3 reads TGTGCCATCAGTGAGTGGGGAGAAGCCTCCTACGAGCAGTACTTC. Translating gives CAISEWGEASYEQYF.

The chain links TRBV25-1 to TRBJ2-3, with D possibly TRBD1 on 6 matching bases. V shed 5 bases and J shed 0 bases, with 18 bases lying between them. The CDR3 runs 17 residues. CDR1 is MGHDK and CDR2 is SYGVNS in the germline V gene. The CDR3 loop is CASSQPEVDSSTDTQYF. The CDR3 DNA sequence: TGTGCCAGCAGTCAACCTGAAGTGGACAGTAGCACAGATACGCAGTATTTT.

The CDR3 sequence is CASSPRQKQETQYF. In DNA form, the CDR3 reads TGTGCCAGCAGTCCCAGACAGAAACAAGAGACCCAGTACTTC. The rearrangement uses TRBV12-3 or TRBV12-4 and TRBJ2-5; maybe TRBD1 (5 bases). There are 14 residues in the CDR3. V gave up 5 bases and J gave up 2 bases, with 12 bases separating them.